This T cell receptor (beta chain) was sequenced in a study of shared clonotypes between healthy human individuals. Across the whole study: Donors had three CD4 naive, three CD4 memory, two CD8 naive and one CD8 memory plate apiece.

The method was immunoSEQ multiplex PCR; TCRdb's version includes in-frame clones alone and lacks a portion of them. The table includes around 2.1 million clones, more than 85% detected once. Naive-designated CD8 cells lacked CD45RO, were positively enriched for CCR7, and omitted terminally differentiated effector memory CD45RA+ cells. As for this clone: What it binds is unknown.

The study, taken as a whole, reports: Represented diversity, genetic and exposure-history alike, was limited by few donors.

Specimen: naive CD8+ T cells from PBMCs. The receptor's source is a man aged 18 to 30 in good health. Some clones in this sample may be carry-over from other donors' samples.

In DNA form, the CDR3 reads TGTGCCAGCAGCTTAGGGAGGACGTCTCACGAGCAGTACTTC. Amino acid sequence: CASSLGRTSHEQYF. V usage is TRBV11-2 and J usage is TRBJ2-7; possible D gene TRBD2, 5 bases. The CDR3 runs to 14 residues. V gave up 1 base and J gave up 5 bases, with 12 bases separating them. CDR1 and CDR2 from the germline V gene are SGHAT and FQNNGV.